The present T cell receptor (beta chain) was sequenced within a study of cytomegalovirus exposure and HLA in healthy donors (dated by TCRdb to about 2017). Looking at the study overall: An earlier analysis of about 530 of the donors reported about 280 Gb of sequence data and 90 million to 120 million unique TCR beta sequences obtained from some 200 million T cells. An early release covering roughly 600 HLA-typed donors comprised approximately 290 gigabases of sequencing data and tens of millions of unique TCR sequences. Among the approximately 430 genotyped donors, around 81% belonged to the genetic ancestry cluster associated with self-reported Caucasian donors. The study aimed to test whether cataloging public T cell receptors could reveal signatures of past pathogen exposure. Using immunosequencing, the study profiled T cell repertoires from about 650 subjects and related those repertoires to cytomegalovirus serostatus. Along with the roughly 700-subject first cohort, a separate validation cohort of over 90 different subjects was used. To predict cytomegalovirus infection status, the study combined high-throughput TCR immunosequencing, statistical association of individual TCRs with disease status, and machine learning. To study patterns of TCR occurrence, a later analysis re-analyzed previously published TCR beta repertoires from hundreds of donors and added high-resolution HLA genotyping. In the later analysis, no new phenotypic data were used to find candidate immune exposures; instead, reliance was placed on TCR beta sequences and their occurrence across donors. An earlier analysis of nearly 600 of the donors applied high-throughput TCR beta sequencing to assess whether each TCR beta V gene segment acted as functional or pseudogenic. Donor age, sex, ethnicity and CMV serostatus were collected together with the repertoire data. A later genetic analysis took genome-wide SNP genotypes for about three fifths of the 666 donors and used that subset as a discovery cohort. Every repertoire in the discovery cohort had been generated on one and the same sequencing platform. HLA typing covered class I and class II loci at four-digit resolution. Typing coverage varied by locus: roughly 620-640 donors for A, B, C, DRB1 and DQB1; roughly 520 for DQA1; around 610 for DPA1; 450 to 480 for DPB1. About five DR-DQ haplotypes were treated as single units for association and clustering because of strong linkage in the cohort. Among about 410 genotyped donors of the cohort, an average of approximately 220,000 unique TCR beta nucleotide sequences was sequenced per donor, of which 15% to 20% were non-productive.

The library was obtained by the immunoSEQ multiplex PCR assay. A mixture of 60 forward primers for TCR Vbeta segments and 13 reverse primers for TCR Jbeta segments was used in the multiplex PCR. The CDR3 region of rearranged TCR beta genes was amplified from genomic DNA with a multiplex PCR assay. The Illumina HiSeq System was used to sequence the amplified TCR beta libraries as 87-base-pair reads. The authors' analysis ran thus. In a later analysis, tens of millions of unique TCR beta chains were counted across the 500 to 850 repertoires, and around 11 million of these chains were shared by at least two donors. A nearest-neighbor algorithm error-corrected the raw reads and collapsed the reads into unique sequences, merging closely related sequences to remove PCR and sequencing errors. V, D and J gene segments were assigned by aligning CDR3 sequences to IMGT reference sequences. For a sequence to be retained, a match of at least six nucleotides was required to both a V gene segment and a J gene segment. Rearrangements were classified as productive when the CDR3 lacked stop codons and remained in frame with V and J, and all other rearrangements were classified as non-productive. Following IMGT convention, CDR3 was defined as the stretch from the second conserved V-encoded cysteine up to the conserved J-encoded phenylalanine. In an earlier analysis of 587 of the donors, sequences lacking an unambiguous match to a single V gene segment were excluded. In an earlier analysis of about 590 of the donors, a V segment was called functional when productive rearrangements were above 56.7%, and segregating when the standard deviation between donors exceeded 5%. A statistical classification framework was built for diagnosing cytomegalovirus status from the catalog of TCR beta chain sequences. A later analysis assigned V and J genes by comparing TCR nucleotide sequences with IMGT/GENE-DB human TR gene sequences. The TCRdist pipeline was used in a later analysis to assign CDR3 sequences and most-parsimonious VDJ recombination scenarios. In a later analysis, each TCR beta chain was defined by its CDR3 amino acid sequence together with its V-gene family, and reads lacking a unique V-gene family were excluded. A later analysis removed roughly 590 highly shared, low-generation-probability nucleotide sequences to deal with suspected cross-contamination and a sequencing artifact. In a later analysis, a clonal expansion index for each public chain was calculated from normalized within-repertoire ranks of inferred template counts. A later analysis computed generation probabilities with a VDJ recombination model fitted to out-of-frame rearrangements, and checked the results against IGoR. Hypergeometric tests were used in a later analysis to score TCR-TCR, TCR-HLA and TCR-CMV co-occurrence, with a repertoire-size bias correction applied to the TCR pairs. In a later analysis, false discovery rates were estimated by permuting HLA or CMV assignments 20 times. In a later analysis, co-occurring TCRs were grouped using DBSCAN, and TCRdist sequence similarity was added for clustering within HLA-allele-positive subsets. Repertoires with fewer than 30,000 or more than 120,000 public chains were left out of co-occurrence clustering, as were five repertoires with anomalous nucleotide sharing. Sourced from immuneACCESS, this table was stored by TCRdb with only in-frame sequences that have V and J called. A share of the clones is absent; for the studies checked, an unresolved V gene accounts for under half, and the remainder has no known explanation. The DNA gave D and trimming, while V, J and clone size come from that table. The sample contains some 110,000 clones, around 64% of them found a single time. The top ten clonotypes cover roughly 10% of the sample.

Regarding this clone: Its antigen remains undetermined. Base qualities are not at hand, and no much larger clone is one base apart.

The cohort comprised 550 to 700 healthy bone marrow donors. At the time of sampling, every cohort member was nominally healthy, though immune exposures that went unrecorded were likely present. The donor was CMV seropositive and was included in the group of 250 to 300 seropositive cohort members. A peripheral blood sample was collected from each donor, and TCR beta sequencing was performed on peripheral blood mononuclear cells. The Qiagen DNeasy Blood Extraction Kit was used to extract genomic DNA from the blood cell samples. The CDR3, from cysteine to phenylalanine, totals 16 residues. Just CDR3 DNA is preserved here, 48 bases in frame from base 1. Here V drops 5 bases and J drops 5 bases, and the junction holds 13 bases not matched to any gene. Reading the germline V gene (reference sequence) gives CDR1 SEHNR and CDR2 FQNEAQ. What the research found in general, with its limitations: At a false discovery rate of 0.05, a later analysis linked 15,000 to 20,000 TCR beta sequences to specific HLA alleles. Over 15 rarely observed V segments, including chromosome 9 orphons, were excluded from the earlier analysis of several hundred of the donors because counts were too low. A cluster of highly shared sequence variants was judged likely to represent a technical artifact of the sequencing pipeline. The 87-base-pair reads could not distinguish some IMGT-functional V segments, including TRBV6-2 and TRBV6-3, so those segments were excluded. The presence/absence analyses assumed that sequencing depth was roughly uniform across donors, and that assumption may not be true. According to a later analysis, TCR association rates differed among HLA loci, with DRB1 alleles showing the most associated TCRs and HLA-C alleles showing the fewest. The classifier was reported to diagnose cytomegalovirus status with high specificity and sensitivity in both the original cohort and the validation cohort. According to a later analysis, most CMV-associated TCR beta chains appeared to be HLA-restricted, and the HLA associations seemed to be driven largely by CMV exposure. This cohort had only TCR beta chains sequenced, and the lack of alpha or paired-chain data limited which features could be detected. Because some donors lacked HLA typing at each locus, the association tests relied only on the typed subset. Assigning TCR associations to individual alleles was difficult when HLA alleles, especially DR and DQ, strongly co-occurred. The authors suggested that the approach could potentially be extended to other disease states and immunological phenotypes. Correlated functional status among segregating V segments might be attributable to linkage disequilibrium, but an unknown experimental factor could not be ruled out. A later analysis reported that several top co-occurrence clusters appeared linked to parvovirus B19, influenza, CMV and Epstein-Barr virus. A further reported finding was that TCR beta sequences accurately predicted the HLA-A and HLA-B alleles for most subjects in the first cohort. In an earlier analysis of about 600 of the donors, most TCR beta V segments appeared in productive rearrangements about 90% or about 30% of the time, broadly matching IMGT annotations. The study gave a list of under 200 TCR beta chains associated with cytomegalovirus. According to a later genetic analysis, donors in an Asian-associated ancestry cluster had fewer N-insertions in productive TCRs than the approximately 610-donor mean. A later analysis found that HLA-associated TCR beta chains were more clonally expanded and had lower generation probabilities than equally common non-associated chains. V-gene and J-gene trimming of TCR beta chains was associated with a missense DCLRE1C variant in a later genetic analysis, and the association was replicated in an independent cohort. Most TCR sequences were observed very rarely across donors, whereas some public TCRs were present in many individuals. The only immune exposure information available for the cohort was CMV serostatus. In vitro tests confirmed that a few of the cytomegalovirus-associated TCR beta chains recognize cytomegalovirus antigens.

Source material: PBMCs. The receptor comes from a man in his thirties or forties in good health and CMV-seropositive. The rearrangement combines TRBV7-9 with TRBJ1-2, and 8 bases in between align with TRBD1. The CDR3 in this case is CASSIKGQDFLYGYTF. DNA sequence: TGTGCCAGCAGCATAAAGGGACAGGACTTTCTATATGGCTACACCTTC.